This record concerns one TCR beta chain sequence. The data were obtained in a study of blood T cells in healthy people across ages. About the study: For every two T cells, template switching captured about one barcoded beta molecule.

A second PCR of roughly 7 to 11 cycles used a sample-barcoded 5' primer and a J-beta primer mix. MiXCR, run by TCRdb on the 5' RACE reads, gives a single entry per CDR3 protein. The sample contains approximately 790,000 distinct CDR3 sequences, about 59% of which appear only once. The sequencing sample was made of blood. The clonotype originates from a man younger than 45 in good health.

The CDR3, as DNA: TGTGCCTGGCGTTTGCTGCGCGGCACGCAGTATTTT. Residues: CAWRLLRGTQYF. The chain joins TRBV30 to TRBJ2-3; D not certain. Germline lookup yields CDR1 GTSNPN and CDR2 SVGIG (reference sequence). The ends were cut back, 5 bases at V and 9 bases at J, with 15 bases in the middle. The CDR3 sequence is 12 residues long.